The 25 T cell receptor beta chains below all came from one sample that was sequenced in a study of technical replicates of blood from four donors. The table came from immunoSEQ multiplex PCR; TCRdb's copy has only in-frame clones and leaves some out. Of tens of thousands of clones in the sample, 85% to 95% were seen once. What was sequenced was T cells isolated from PBMCs. The receptor source for this set is a human donor in good health.

This chain connects TRBV2 to TRBJ2-7; TRBD1 matches at 7 bases. The germline V gene encodes CDR1 SNHLY and CDR2 FYNNEI. J was trimmed by 2 bases and V by 8 bases; bases with no gene match: 12. This CDR3 is built from 15 residues. The DNA for the CDR3 is TGTGCCAGCCGATACCCACAGGGGTTACCCTACGAGCAGTACTTC. Translated, it gives CASRYPQGLPYEQYF.

This clone occurred once. This rearrangement joins TRBV5-1 to TRBJ1-2, with TRBD1 as a possible D gene (5 bases). CDR3 length: 14 residues. In germline, CDR1 is SGHRS, CDR2 YFSETQ. The V gene lost 2 bases and the J gene lost 3 bases, with 11 bases spanning the gap. In nucleotides, the CDR3 is TGCGCCAGCAGCTTTGGCGGCAGGGACTATGGCTACACCTTC. Translation gives CASSFGGRDYGYTF.

The chain uses TRBV28 and TRBJ1-1; D perhaps matches TRBD1 (5 bases). Germline V lookup: CDR1 MDHEN, CDR2 SYDVKM. The CDR3 has 14 amino acids. The germline V and J ends were trimmed by 5 bases and 2 bases, with 12 bases remaining between them. The chain's CDR3 is CASSIGVSNTEAFF. For the CDR3, the DNA is TGTGCCAGCAGTATAGGGGTAAGCAACACTGAAGCTTTCTTT. Variable domain in full (rest from reference TRBV28 and TRBJ1-1): DVKVTQSSRYLVKRTGEKVFLECVQDMDHENMFWYRQDPGLGLRLIYFSYDVKMKEKGDIPEGYSVSREKKERFSLILESASTNQTSMYLCASSIGVSNTEAFFGQGTRLTVV.

The V call is TRBV10-3, the J call TRBJ1-4; D is undetermined. The CDR3 extends over 14 amino acids. Germline assignment: CDR1 ENHRY and CDR2 SYGVKD. Trimming removed 2 bases at V and 0 bases at J, with 4 bases between. CDR3 in amino acids: CAISEIATNEKLFF. CDR3 nucleotide sequence: TGTGCCATCAGTGAGATCGCAACTAATGAAAAACTGTTTTTT.

V is TRBV29-1 and J is TRBJ1-5, with D possibly TRBD1 on 5 matching bases. The CDR3 has 14 residues. V was cut by 4 bases and J by 0 bases, with 10 bases left in between. Germline V lookup: CDR1 SQVTM, CDR2 ANQGSEA. The CDR3 is CSVVYDSSNQPQHF. CDR3 sequence (DNA): TGCAGCGTTGTCTACGACAGTAGCAATCAGCCCCAGCATTTT.

The chain combines TRBV9 with TRBJ2-7, with TRBD2 identical over 7 bases. V lost 0 bases and J lost 5; bases outside the gene matches: 17. Germline loops: CDR1 SGDLS, CDR2 YYNGEE. The CDR3 is 18 amino acids. CDR3 amino acids: CASSVDGREREFLDEQYF. Here the CDR3 DNA reads TGTGCCAGCAGCGTAGATGGGCGGGAGCGCGAATTCCTCGACGAGCAGTACTTC.

The chain couples TRBV1 to TRBJ2-7; the D call in the table, TRBD2, was not verified against the DNA. TRBV1 is given as a pseudogene. The CDR3 is 14 residues long. CDR3 DNA sequence: TGCACCAGCAGCCACGGTAGATCAACCTACGAGCAGTACTTC. It is translated as CTSSHGRSTYEQYF.

The chain uses TRBV18 and TRBJ2-1; 8 bases agree with TRBD2. The CDR3 sequence is 15 residues long. Germline CDR1 reads KGHSH; CDR2 reads LQKENI. Unmatched junction bases numbered 9, after V lost 3 bases and J lost 8 bases. The CDR3 DNA is TGTGCCAGCTCACCCAATGCGGGAGGTTATGATGAGCAGTTCTTC. Translation: CASSPNAGGYDEQFF.

The genes are TRBV6-4 and TRBJ2-2; TRBD1 is a possible D gene (6 bases). V was pared by 0 bases and J by 4 bases, with 6 bases between. Germline CDR1 is MRHNA and CDR2 is SNTAGT. The CDR3 totals 14 residues. CDR3 in DNA: TGTGCCAGCAGTGACTCGACAGGCACCGGGGAGCTGTTTTTT. This codes for CASSDSTGTGELFF.

The V gene is TRBV10-3, the J gene TRBJ2-7; 14 bases agree with TRBD2. Germline V gene sequence: CDR1 ENHRY, CDR2 SYGVKD. The CDR3 is 16 amino acids. V lost 3 bases, J lost 2 bases, and 3 bases stayed unmatched. The CDR3 is CAISDPGLAGAYEQYF. The CDR3, as DNA: TGTGCCATCAGTGACCCGGGACTAGCGGGGGCCTACGAGCAGTACTTC.

The chain couples TRBV2 to TRBJ1-5; the D is unclear. The CDR3 loop spans 12 amino acids. Trimming took 6 bases from V and 3 from J, leaving 6 bases between them. The germline gives CDR1 SNHLY, CDR2 FYNNEI. Here the CDR3 reads CASSGLNQPQHF. The CDR3, as DNA: TGTGCCAGCAGCGGACTCAATCAGCCCCAGCATTTT.

This clone was recorded only once. The chain is built from TRBV5-6 and TRBJ2-3, with D possibly matching TRBD2 (6 bases). Germline CDR1 and CDR2: SGHDT and YYEEEE. V dropped 4 bases and J dropped 6 bases, with 15 bases sitting between them. The CDR3 consists of 14 residues. CDR3: CASSGAGTRDTQYF. The CDR3 region has the DNA TGTGCCAGCAGCGGGGCCGGGACTCGCGATACGCAGTATTTT.

V is TRBV6-4 and J is TRBJ1-2; D not resolved. In germline, CDR1 is MRHNA, CDR2 SNTAGT. Trimming pared 2 bases from V and 4 bases from J, leaving 8 bases between. The CDR3 is 13 amino acids. The CDR3 coding sequence is TGTGCCAGCAGTGACAGGGAGGGCTATGGCTACACCTTC. Translation gives CASSDREGYGYTF.

The CDR3 DNA reads as TGTGCCAGCAGTTTCGGCAGGCAACTTTGGAATAGTCAGCCCCAGCATTTT. Its protein is CASSFGRQLWNSQPQHF. The V call is TRBV28, the J call TRBJ1-5, with D unclear. The CDR3 totals 17 residues. V was shortened by 3 bases and J by 6 bases, with 21 bases between the two germline ends. In germline, CDR1 is MDHEN, CDR2 SYDVKM.

In nucleotides, the CDR3 is TGTGCCTGGAGTGTACGCAGGGTATTCAATGAGCAGTTCTTC. As protein: CAWSVRRVFNEQFF. The chain links TRBV30 to TRBJ2-1; D might be TRBD1 (5 bases). CDR1 is GTSNPN, CDR2 SVGIG, per germline (reference sequence). V was clipped by 0 bases and J by 6 bases, with 12 bases between them. The CDR3 consists of 14 residues.

This chain links TRBV2 with TRBJ2-3; D gene ambiguous. Looked up from germline, CDR1 is SNHLY and CDR2 is FYNNEI. Trimming removed 2 bases from V and 0 bases from J, with 6 bases in between. CDR3 length equals 14 residues. CDR3 sequence: CASSEHTSTDTQYF. The CDR3 DNA is TGTGCCAGCAGTGAACATACTAGCACAGATACGCAGTATTTT.

CDR3 amino acids: CSVEDSDRLVNTEAFF. The CDR3 region has the DNA TGCAGCGTTGAAGACTCGGACAGGCTCGTGAACACTGAAGCTTTCTTT. The gene calls are TRBV29-1 and TRBJ1-1, with 7 nucleotides matching TRBD1. The CDR3 is 16 amino acids. V was clipped by 0 bases and J by 0 bases; unmatched bases: 7. Germline-derived CDR1 and CDR2 are SQVTM and ANQGSEA.

The chain links TRBV27 to TRBJ2-1; D is possibly TRBD2 (6 bases). Germline CDR1 reads MNHEY; CDR2 reads SMNVEV (reference sequence). The CDR3 loop spans 15 amino acids. The V end was cut by 2 bases, the J end by 2 bases, with 10 bases between. The CDR3 sequence: CASSLGGPTYNEQFF. Written as DNA, the CDR3 is TGTGCCAGCAGTTTAGGAGGGCCTACCTACAATGAGCAGTTCTTC.

The V and J genes are TRBV7-3 and TRBJ2-2, with 7 bases matching TRBD2. Germline V gene data show CDR1 as SGHTA and CDR2 as FQGTGA. V trimming: 5 bases; J trimming: 7 bases; junction bases outside the gene matches: 7. This CDR3 contains 14 residues. The CDR3, as DNA: TGTGCCAGCAGCCTCCCCAGCGGGAACGGGGAGCTGTTTTTT. Translation gives CASSLPSGNGELFF.

The chain has TRBV6-1 and TRBJ1-2; possibly TRBD1 for D (5 bases). The CDR3 contains 12 residues. Trimming removed 11 bases from V and 1 base from J, with 11 bases in between. Germline CDR1 reads MNHNS; CDR2 reads SASEGT. As DNA, the CDR3 is TGTGCCTGCGGGACGTTTAACTATGGCTACACCTTC. It yields the protein CACGTFNYGYTF.

The chain links TRBV6-5 to TRBJ2-7, with 11 nucleotides matching TRBD2. The CDR3 contains 15 residues. CDR1 MNHEY and CDR2 SVGAGI come from the germline V gene. V was pared by 4 bases and J by 7 bases, with 9 bases of the junction left unmatched. CDR3 loop: CASSSLAGGVGEQYF. The CDR3 nucleotides read TGTGCCAGCAGTTCCTTAGCGGGAGGGGTGGGGGAGCAGTACTTC.

This chain joins TRBV20-1 and TRBJ1-1; D is unclear. Germline-derived CDR1 and CDR2 are DFQATT and SNEGSKA (reference sequence). The CDR3 extends over 11 amino acids. V lost 4 bases and J lost 3, with 6 bases in between. CDR3 amino acids: CSAIRYTEAFF. CDR3 nucleotide sequence: TGCAGTGCTATACGGTACACTGAAGCTTTCTTT.

CDR3 bases: TGTGCCAGCAGCGTCAGGTCGAACACTGAAGCTTTCTTT. Translation: CASSVRSNTEAFF. The chain couples TRBV9 to TRBJ1-1; D is unresolved. The CDR3 runs 13 residues. Trimming stripped 2 bases from V and 1 base from J, with 6 bases between. Looked up from germline, CDR1 is SGDLS and CDR2 is YYNGEE.

This clone has more than one count but fewer than ten. The chain joins TRBV28 to TRBJ2-7; D is uncertain. Germline V lookup: CDR1 MDHEN, CDR2 SYDVKM. The CDR3 has 10 residues. Trimming left V 5 bases short and J 3 bases short, with 2 bases between. CDR3 bases: TGTGCCAGCAGTCGCTACGAGCAGTACTTC. This gives the protein CASSRYEQYF.

The chain recombines TRBV19 with TRBJ2-5; perhaps TRBD1 as D (6 bases). V lost 5 bases and J lost 2, with 12 bases in between. The CDR3 covers 14 residues. From germline, CDR1 is LNHDA and CDR2 SQIVND (reference sequence). The CDR3 sequence: CASSYDRRQETQYF. The CDR3 DNA reads as TGTGCCAGTAGTTATGACAGGAGACAAGAGACCCAGTACTTC.